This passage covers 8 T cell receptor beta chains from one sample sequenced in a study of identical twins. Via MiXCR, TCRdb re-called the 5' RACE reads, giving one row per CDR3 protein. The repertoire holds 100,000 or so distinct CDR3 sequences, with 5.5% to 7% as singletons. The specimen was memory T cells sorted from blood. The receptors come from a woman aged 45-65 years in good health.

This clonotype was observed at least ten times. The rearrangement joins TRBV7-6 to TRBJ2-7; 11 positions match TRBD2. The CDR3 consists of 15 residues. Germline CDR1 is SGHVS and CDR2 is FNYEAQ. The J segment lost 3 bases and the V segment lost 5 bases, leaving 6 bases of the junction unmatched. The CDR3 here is CASSRSGRVFYEQYF. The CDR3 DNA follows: TGTGCCAGCAGCCGTAGCGGGAGGGTATTCTACGAGCAGTACTTC.

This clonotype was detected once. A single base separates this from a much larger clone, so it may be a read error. In DNA, the CDR3 is TGTGCCAGCAGCTTAAGGCGGGAGTTAACAGATACGCTGTATTTT. It translates to CASSLRRELTDTLYF. V and J are TRBV7-8 and TRBJ2-3; 7 bases align to TRBD2. The V gene's germline CDR1 is SGHVS and CDR2 FQNEAQ. The CDR3 has 15 residues.

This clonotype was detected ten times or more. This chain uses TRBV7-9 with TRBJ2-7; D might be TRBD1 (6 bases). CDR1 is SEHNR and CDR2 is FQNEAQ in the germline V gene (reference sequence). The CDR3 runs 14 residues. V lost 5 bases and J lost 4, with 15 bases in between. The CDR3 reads CASSPGQTLYEQYF. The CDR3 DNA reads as TGTGCCAGCAGCCCCGGACAGACCCTTTACGAGCAGTACTTC.

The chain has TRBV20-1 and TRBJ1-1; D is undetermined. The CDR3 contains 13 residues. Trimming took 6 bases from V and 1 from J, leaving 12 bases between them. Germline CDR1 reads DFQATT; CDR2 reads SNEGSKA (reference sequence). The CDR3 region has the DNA TGCAGTGCCTCAAAACTGGGGAACACTGAAGCTTTCTTT. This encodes CSASKLGNTEAFF.

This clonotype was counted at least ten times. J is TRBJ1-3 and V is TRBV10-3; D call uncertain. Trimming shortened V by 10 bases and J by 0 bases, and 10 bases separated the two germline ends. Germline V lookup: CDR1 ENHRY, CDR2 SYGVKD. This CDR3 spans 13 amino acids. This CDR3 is CATHTPSGNTIYF. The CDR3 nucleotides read TGTGCCACCCATACCCCCTCTGGAAACACCATATATTTT.

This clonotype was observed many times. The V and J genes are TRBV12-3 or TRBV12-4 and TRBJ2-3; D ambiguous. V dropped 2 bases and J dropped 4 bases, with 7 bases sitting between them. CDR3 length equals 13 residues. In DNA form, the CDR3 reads TGTGCCAGCAGTTTACCTAGAGCAGATACGCAGTATTTT. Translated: CASSLPRADTQYF.

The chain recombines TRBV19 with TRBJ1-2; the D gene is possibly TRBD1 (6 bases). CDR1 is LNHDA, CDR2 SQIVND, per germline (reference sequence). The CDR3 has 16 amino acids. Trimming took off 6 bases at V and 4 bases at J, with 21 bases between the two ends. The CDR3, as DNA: TGTGCCAGTAGGTCGTTGCAGAGGGACAAGGGCTATGGCTACACCTTC. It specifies CASRSLQRDKGYGYTF.

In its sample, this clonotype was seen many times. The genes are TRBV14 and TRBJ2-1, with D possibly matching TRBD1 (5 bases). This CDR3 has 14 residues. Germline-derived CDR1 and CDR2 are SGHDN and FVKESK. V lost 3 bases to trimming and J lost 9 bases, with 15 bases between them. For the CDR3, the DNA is TGTGCCAGCAGCCACCTAAAGGGGTTTGGTGAGCAGTTCTTC. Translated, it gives CASSHLKGFGEQFF.